These 24 T cell receptor beta chains share one sample of origin, sequenced in a study of identical twins. One entry per CDR3 protein, called by TCRdb with MiXCR from the 5' RACE reads. The table shows about 480,000 distinct CDR3 sequences, with around 14% occurring only once. This sample was also put to use in a study of yellow fever vaccine responses in identical twins.

The sample consisted of CD4+ T cells sorted from blood. The receptors shown here come from a woman between 18 and 30 years old in good health.

This sequence joins TRBV6-1 and TRBJ1-1; 8 bases agree with TRBD1. Unmatched junction bases numbered 6, after V lost 9 bases and J lost 3 bases. This CDR3 spans 13 amino acids. In germline, CDR1 is MNHNS, CDR2 SASEGT. CDR3 sequence reads: CASNRGWDTEAFF. CDR3 in DNA: TGTGCCAGTAACAGGGGGTGGGACACTGAAGCTTTCTTT.

There are a few counts of this clonotype. The chain employs TRBV20-1 and TRBJ1-1, with D hard to call. Germline V lookup: CDR1 DFQATT, CDR2 SNEGSKA (reference sequence). The CDR3 is made up of 15 amino acids. Trimming removed 0 bases from V and 5 bases from J, with 16 bases in between. CDR3 residues: CSARDARLPETEAFF. The CDR3 coding sequence is TGCAGTGCTAGAGACGCAAGGCTTCCCGAGACTGAAGCTTTCTTT.

The sample holds a few counts of this clonotype. The chain uses TRBV7-9 and TRBJ2-3; no clear D. The CDR3 consists of 11 residues. Germline V gene lookup returns CDR1 SEHNR and CDR2 FQNEAQ (reference sequence). Trimming removed 1 base from V and 8 bases from J, with 4 bases in between. CDR3 sequence: CASSLDGTQYF. The CDR3 nucleotides read TGTGCCAGCAGCTTAGACGGTACGCAGTATTTT.

The genes are TRBV28 and TRBJ2-7; maybe TRBD2 (7 bases). V lost 6 bases and J 4 bases, leaving 16 bases between the germline ends. The germline CDR1 and CDR2 sequences are MDHEN and SYDVKM. The CDR3 runs to 14 residues. The CDR3 is CASSFGGAGYEQYF. CDR3 nucleotides: TGTGCCAGCAGCTTTGGGGGGGCTGGATACGAGCAGTACTTC.

J is TRBJ2-1 and V is TRBV28; no reliable D call. V lost 10 bases and J lost 4, with 14 bases in between. This CDR3 spans 13 amino acids. Looked up from germline, CDR1 is MDHEN and CDR2 is SYDVKM. Written as DNA, the CDR3 is TGTGCCACCTCAATCCCCTTATACAATGAGCAGTTCTTC. It codes for CATSIPLYNEQFF.

The chain employs TRBV12-3 or TRBV12-4 and TRBJ2-1, with D tentatively TRBD1 (5 bases). The CDR3 has 14 amino acids. The V and J ends lost 7 bases and 1 base respectively, with 11 bases between them. The CDR3 coding sequence is TGTGCCAGCATTAAAGGGGTTTCCTACAATGAGCAGTTCTTC. It yields the protein CASIKGVSYNEQFF.

The V call is TRBV30, the J call TRBJ2-5; a weak D match, TRBD2 (5 bases). The CDR3 is made up of 13 amino acids. Germline V gives CDR1 GTSNPN, CDR2 SVGIG (reference sequence). Trimming shortened V by 0 bases and J by 2 bases, and 7 bases separated the two germline ends. CDR3 DNA sequence: TGTGCCTGGAGTGTAGGCGGGCAAGAGACCCAGTACTTC. This sequence encodes CAWSVGGQETQYF. The full variable domain, in which reference TRBV30 and TRBJ2-5 provide the parts outside the CDR3, is SQTIHQWPATLVQPVGSPLSLECTVEGTSNPNLYWYRQAAGRGLQLLFYSVGIGQISSEVPQNLSASRPQDRQFILSSKKLLLSDSGFYLCAWSVGGQETQYFGPGTRLLVL.

The sample holds many counts of this clonotype. The chain recombines TRBV24-1 with TRBJ2-1, with 13 bases lining up with TRBD2. Losses at the gene ends were 4 bases for V and 8 bases for J; bases not matched to a gene: 7. CDR1 is KGHDR, CDR2 SFDVKD, per germline. The CDR3 runs 16 residues. CDR3 amino acids: CATSDPTSGGAHEQFF. In DNA, the CDR3 is TGTGCCACCAGTGACCCAACTAGCGGGGGGGCTCATGAGCAGTTCTTC.

The table lists this clonotype with a few counts. The J gene is TRBJ1-1, the V gene TRBV6-1; D gene uncertain. This CDR3 comprises 15 residues. The germline V gene encodes CDR1 MNHNS and CDR2 SASEGT. V was cut by 3 bases and J by 1 base, with 12 bases left in between. CDR3 DNA sequence: TGTGCCAGCAGTGACCCCCGGACGGCGAACACTGAAGCTTTCTTT. It translates to CASSDPRTANTEAFF.

The V gene is TRBV10-3, the J gene TRBJ2-1; 14 positions agree with TRBD2. Germline values: CDR1 ENHRY, CDR2 SYGVKD. This CDR3 is built from 18 residues. V was clipped by 10 bases and J by 5 bases; unmatched bases: 16. Here the CDR3 DNA reads TGTGCCACTAACGCCGGGACTAGCGGGGGCCAAGGGAACAATGAGCAGTTCTTC. Translation gives CATNAGTSGGQGNNEQFF.

This clonotype was seen only a few times. CDR3 protein: CASSLLRLAGGPENEQFF. CDR3 coding DNA: TGCGCCAGCAGCTTGCTCCGACTAGCGGGAGGGCCGGAAAATGAGCAGTTCTTC. This chain connects TRBV5-1 to TRBJ2-1; TRBD2 aligns across 14 bases. Trimming cost V 1 base and J 7 bases; bases outside gene matches: 10. Germline CDR1 SGHRS, CDR2 YFSETQ. The CDR3 spans 18 residues. Full variable domain (rest looked up from reference TRBV5-1 and TRBJ2-1): KAGVTQTPRYLIKTRGQQVTLSCSPISGHRSVSWYQQTPGQGLQFLFEYFSETQRNKGNFPGRFSGRQFSNSRSEMNVSTLELGDSALYLCASSLLRLAGGPENEQFFGPGTRLTVL.

V is TRBV6-2 or TRBV6-3 and J is TRBJ1-1; D gene uncertain. The germline V gene has CDR1 MNHEY and CDR2 SVGEGT. CDR3 length: 13 amino acids. Trimming removed 3 bases at V and 5 bases at J, with 10 bases between. In nucleotides, the CDR3 is TGTGCCAGCAGTTATTTAAGGGAGACTGAAGCTTTCTTT. Its translation is CASSYLRETEAFF.

This clonotype was recorded at least ten times. The chain recombines TRBV10-3 with TRBJ2-1, with unresolved D. The CDR3 loop spans 12 amino acids. Germline assignment: CDR1 ENHRY and CDR2 SYGVKD. Trimming left V 0 bases short and J 6 bases short, with 3 bases between. The CDR3 DNA follows: TGTGCCATCAGTGAGTCGGCCAATGAGCAGTTCTTC. This gives the protein CAISESANEQFF.

The chain carries TRBV11-2 and TRBJ2-3; 9 bases are shared with TRBD1. The germline CDR1 and CDR2 sequences are SGHAT and FQNNGV. The CDR3 totals 18 residues. V shed 5 bases and J 0 bases; nucleotides not matched to a gene: 12. This CDR3 reads CASSTSWTGEPSTDTQYF. Written as DNA, the CDR3 is TGTGCCAGCAGCACCTCCTGGACAGGGGAACCGAGCACAGATACGCAGTATTTT.

The rearrangement uses TRBV6-2 or TRBV6-3 and TRBJ2-2, with D perhaps TRBD1 (6 bases). This CDR3 contains 15 residues. In germline, CDR1 is MNHEY, CDR2 SVGEGT. The V and J ends lost 2 bases and 3 bases respectively, with 10 bases between them. This CDR3 reads CASSYDRLDTGELFF. The DNA of the CDR3 is TGTGCCAGCAGTTACGACAGGTTGGACACCGGGGAGCTGTTTTTT.

This clonotype was seen at least ten times. The chain is built from TRBV10-3 and TRBJ2-2; TRBD1 aligns across 7 bases. CDR1 is ENHRY, CDR2 SYGVKD, per germline. The CDR3 is 14 amino acids. V lost 7 bases, J lost 1 base, and 3 bases stayed unmatched. CDR3 region: CAITDRVNTGELFF. The CDR3, as DNA: TGTGCCATCACAGACAGGGTGAACACCGGGGAGCTGTTTTTT.

This clonotype was counted a few times. This chain connects TRBV15 to TRBJ2-1; D gene unclear. The CDR3 runs 12 residues. In germline, CDR1 is LNHNV, CDR2 YYDKDF (reference sequence). The germline V and J ends were trimmed by 0 bases and 8 bases, with 5 bases remaining between them. The chain's CDR3 is CATSRDFDEQFF. The CDR3 DNA follows: TGTGCCACCAGCAGAGATTTCGATGAGCAGTTCTTC.

This clonotype showed up just once. The chain joins TRBV28 to TRBJ1-5, with D possibly matching TRBD1 (6 bases). The CDR3 extends over 14 amino acids. Trimming cost V 2 bases and J 6 bases, with 11 bases left between them. CDR1 MDHEN and CDR2 SYDVKM come from the germline V gene. The CDR3 nucleotides read TGTGCCAGCAGTTTAGGGGGCCGGGGTCAGCCCCAGCATTTT. Translated, it gives CASSLGGRGQPQHF.

This clonotype has ten or more counts. The gene calls are TRBV12-3 or TRBV12-4 and TRBJ2-5, with D perhaps TRBD1 (6 bases). The length of the CDR3 is 15 residues. Trimming took 8 bases from V and 1 from J, leaving 17 bases between them. CDR3 bases: TGTGCCAGCGCTACCGGGACAAAAGCCCAAGAGACCCAGTACTTC. This encodes CASATGTKAQETQYF.

Note on this clonotype: Germline and junction disagree at one end, which may indicate a read error. The chain carries TRBV3-1 and TRBJ2-1; D gene uncertain. Germline lookup yields CDR1 LGHDT and CDR2 YNNKEL (reference sequence). This CDR3 is 15 amino acids long. CDR3 coding DNA: TGTGCCTGCAGCCAAGAGTTAATCACCTACAATGAGCAGTTCTTC. It yields the protein CACSQELITYNEQFF.

V usage is TRBV29-1 and J usage is TRBJ1-1; D unclear. The length of the CDR3 is 10 residues. Trimming pared 3 bases from V and 6 bases from J, leaving 5 bases between. Per germline, CDR1 SQVTM and CDR2 ANQGSEA. The CDR3 region has the DNA TGCAGCGTTGAGGAAGCTGAAGCTTTCTTT. This translates into CSVEEAEAFF.

The chain employs TRBV20-1 and TRBJ2-7; 9 nucleotides agree with TRBD2. CDR3 length: 13 amino acids. CDR1 is DFQATT and CDR2 is SNEGSKA in the germline V gene (reference sequence). J gave up 3 bases and V 5 bases, and 5 bases lay outside the gene matches. The CDR3 coding sequence is TGCAGTGCTGGGGGACTAGCCGTCTACGAGCAGTACTTC. This translates into CSAGGLAVYEQYF.

This clonotype occurred a few times. The rearrangement uses TRBV29-1 and TRBJ2-5, with D unresolved. The CDR3 contains 10 residues. V was shortened by 0 bases and J by 7 bases, with 3 bases between the two germline ends. Germline lookup yields CDR1 SQVTM and CDR2 ANQGSEA. CDR3 bases: TGCAGCGTTGAAGAGGGGACCCAGTACTTC. As protein: CSVEEGTQYF.

The V call is TRBV6-5, the J call TRBJ1-1; D gene unclear. Germline loops: CDR1 MNHEY, CDR2 SVGAGI. V was shortened by 0 bases and J by 0 bases, with 11 bases between the two germline ends. This CDR3 contains 16 residues. The CDR3 sequence is CASSYSPVAMNTEAFF. The CDR3 nucleotides read TGTGCCAGCAGTTACTCGCCAGTCGCAATGAACACTGAAGCTTTCTTT.